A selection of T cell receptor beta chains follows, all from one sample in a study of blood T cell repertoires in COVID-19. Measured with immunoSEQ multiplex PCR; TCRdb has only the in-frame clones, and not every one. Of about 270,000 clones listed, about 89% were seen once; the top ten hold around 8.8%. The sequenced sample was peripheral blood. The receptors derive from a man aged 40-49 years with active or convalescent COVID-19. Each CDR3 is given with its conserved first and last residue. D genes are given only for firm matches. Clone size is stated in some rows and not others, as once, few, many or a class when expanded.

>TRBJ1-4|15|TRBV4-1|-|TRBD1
TGCGCCAGCAGCCATTCCGGGACAGGGAATGAAAAACTGTTTTTT
CASSHSGTGNEKLFF
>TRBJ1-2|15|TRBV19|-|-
TGTGCCAGTAGTGAGTTGCTAACAGGCAACTATGGCTACACCTTC
CASSELLTGNYGYTF
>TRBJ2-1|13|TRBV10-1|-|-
TGCGCCAGCAGTCCGGACAGCTACAATGAGCAGTTCTTC
CASSPDSYNEQFF
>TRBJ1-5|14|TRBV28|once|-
TGTGCCAGCAGTTTCGGGGGGGAGAATCAGCCCCAGCATTTT
CASSFGGENQPQHF
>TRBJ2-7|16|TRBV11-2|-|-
TGTGCCAGCAGCTTGGGGGGGACAGGTACGTCGTACGAGCAGTACTTC
CASSLGGTGTSYEQYF
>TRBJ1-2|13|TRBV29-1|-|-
TGCAGCGTTCCCCAGGCGAATGACTATGGCTACACCTTC
CSVPQANDYGYTF
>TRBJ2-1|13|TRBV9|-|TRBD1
TGTGCCAGCACCGGGACAGGGGATAATGAGCAGTTCTTC
CASTGTGDNEQFF
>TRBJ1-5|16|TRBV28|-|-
TGTGCCAGCAGTTTGTTTGGTAGCGGTGGCAATCAGCCCCAGCATTTT
CASSLFGSGGNQPQHF
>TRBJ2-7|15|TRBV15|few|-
TGTGCCACCAGCAGAGATCGGGACATAAGGTACGAGCAGTACTTC
CATSRDRDIRYEQYF
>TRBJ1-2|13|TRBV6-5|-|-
TGTGCCAGCAGTCCAGGGGCGGACTATGGCTACACCTTC
CASSPGADYGYTF
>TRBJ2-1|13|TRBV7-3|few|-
TGTGCCAGCAGGTCCCAGCGAGAGGGTGAGCAGTTCTTC
CASRSQREGEQFF
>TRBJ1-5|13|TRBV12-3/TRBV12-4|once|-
TGTGCCAGCAGCTTGACAGGCGATCAGCCCCAGCATTTT
CASSLTGDQPQHF
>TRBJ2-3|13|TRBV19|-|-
TGTGCCAGTAGTATCCCCGGGGTCGATACGCAGTATTTT
CASSIPGVDTQYF
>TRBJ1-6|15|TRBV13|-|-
TGTGCCAGCAGCTTAAGAGGTTCCTATAATTCACCCCTCCACTTT
CASSLRGSYNSPLHF
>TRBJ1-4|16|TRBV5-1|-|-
TGCGCCAGCAGCTTGGGGGGCGACAGTTCCTACGAAAAACTGTTTTTT
CASSLGGDSSYEKLFF
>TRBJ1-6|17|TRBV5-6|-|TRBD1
TGTGCCAGCAGCCCTGGACAGGGTGCCCCCTATAATTCACCCCTCCACTTT
CASSPGQGAPYNSPLHF
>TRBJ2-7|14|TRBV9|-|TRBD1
TGTGCCAGCAGCCCTCGGACAGGGTCCTACGAGCAGTACTTC
CASSPRTGSYEQYF
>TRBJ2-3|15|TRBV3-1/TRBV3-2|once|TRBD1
TGTGCCAGCAGCCAAGGAGGGGGCCGGGCAGATACGCAGTATTTT
CASSQGGGRADTQYF
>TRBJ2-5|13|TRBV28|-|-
TGTGCCAGCAGTCCTCTGTATGAAGAGACCCAGTACTTC
CASSPLYEETQYF
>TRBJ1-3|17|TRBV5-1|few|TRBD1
TGCGCCAGCAGCTTGCTGATCCCGGGACAGGGCGGAAACACCATATATTTT
CASSLLIPGQGGNTIYF
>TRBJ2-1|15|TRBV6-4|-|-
TGTGCCAGCAGTGACTCGACAGGCCCTTGGGATGAGCAGTTCTTC
CASSDSTGPWDEQFF
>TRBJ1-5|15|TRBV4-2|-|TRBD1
TGTGCCAGCAGCCAAGATGGGACAGGGGTACAGCCCCAGCATTTT
CASSQDGTGVQPQHF
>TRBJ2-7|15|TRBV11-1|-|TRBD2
TGTGCCAGCAGGTTCACAGCGGGGTTCAACGACGAGCAGTACTTC
CASRFTAGFNDEQYF
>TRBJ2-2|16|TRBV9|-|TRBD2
TGTGCCAGCAGCAGGACTAGCGGGGCCTATGACGGGGAGCTGTTTTTT
CASSRTSGAYDGELFF
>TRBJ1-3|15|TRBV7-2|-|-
TGTGCCAGCAGCTTATGGGCAGCCTCTGGAAACACCATATATTTT
CASSLWAASGNTIYF
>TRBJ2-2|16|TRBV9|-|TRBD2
TGTGCCAGCAGCCCCCGGACTAGCGTGAACACCGGGGAGCTGTTTTTT
CASSPRTSVNTGELFF
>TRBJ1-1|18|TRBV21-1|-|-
TGTGCCAGCACCAACTTCCCCCCGGGACAGGAGTTGAACACTGAAGCTTTCTTT
CASTNFPPGQELNTEAFF
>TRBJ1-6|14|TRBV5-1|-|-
TGCGCCAGCAGCTTGGGACAGATAGATTCACCCCTCCACTTT
CASSLGQIDSPLHF
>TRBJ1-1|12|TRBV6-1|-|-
TGTGCCAGCAGTGAAGTGGGCTTTGAAGCTTTCTTT
CASSEVGFEAFF